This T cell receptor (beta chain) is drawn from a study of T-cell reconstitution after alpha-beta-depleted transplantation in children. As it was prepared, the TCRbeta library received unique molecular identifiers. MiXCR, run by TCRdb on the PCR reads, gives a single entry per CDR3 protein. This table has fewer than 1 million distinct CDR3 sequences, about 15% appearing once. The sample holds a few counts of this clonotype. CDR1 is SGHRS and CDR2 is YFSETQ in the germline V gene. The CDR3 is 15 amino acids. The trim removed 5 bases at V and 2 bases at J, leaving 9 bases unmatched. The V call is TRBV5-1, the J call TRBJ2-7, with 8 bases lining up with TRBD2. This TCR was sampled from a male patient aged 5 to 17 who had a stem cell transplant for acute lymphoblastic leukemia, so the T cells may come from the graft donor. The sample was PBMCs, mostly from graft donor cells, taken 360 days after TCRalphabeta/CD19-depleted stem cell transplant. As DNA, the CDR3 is TGCGCCAGCAGTTCCGGGGGACTAGTTGCCTACGAGCAGTACTTC. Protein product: CASSSGGLVAYEQYF.